This TCR beta chain was retrieved from a study of blood T cell repertoires in COVID-19. Across the whole study: Donors in the United States, Italy and Spain gave samples during acute or convalescent COVID-19. Sample material is recorded as cDNA or gDNA derived from T cells, B-cell-depleted T cells, or PBMCs.

In the original workflow: Nucleated cell number was recorded as an estimate derived from reference gene primer amplification. Only in-frame clones appear in the TCRdb table, and some are missing; sequencing was by immunoSEQ multiplex PCR. V and J calls plus clone size are reproduced from that table; the DNA served to infer D and trimming. The repertoire consists of about 250,000 clones, with roughly 89% occurring once and the leading ten covering roughly 4.5%. Source material: peripheral blood. This clonotype was sampled from a woman aged 40 to 50 who had recovered from COVID-19.

CDR3 coding DNA: TGTGCCAGTTGGGACAGGGGCAATGAAGCTTTCTTT. Its protein is CASWDRGNEAFF. V gene TRBV6-6 combines with J gene TRBJ1-1; 10 bases line up with TRBD1. The CDR3 is made up of 12 amino acids. Losses at the gene ends were 9 bases for V and 7 bases for J; bases not matched to a gene: 5. Germline loops: CDR1 MNHNY, CDR2 SVGAGI (reference sequence).